A single T cell receptor beta chain is shown here with its context. The sample is drawn from a study of cytomegalovirus exposure and HLA in healthy donors. Losses at the gene ends were 0 bases for V and 7 bases for J; bases not matched to a gene: 2. From germline, CDR1 is GTSNPN and CDR2 SVGIG (reference sequence). The CDR3 is 12 residues long. The data were produced by immunoSEQ multiplex PCR, yet TCRdb's version contains in-frame clones alone and is incomplete. The sample has approximately 120,000 clones; around 94% are singletons. The specimen was PBMCs. The sequence derives from a woman aged 18-29 years in good health and CMV-seronegative. The rearrangement uses TRBV30 and TRBJ2-5; TRBD1 aligns across 7 bases. The CDR3 DNA follows: TGTGCCTGGAGTGTACAGGGGAGGACCCAGTACTTC. Its protein product is CAWSVQGRTQYF.